The 12 T cell receptor beta chains listed next were all sequenced from one sample in a study of blood T cell repertoires in COVID-19. TCRdb's copy holds only in-frame clones and misses some; the assay was immunoSEQ multiplex PCR. Of 200,000 to 250,000 clones listed, approximately 87% are singletons. The sequenced sample consisted of PBMCs or T cells enriched from blood (not recorded which). The source of these receptors is a woman in her forties or fifties in a cohort exposed to, infected with or recovered from COVID-19 (not recorded which).

The chain has TRBV12-5 and TRBJ1-6; TRBD1 might be the D (6 bases). Trimming shortened V by 1 base and J by 8 bases, and 9 bases separated the two germline ends. This CDR3 spans 14 amino acids. CDR1 and CDR2 from the germline V gene are LGHNT and FRNRAP. The CDR3 bases are TGTGCTAGTGGTTTGGGGGGGCCTGATTCACCCCTCCACTTT. Translation: CASGLGGPDSPLHF.

This chain links TRBV23-1 with TRBJ1-4, with 7 bases aligning to TRBD1. TRBV23-1 is designated an ORF whose function remains uncertain. The CDR3 consists of 16 residues. The J segment lost 7 bases and the V segment lost 3 bases, leaving 11 bases of the junction unmatched. The CDR3 reads CASSQLLTGSIEKLFF. The CDR3 DNA follows: TGCGCCAGCAGTCAGTTGTTGACAGGGAGCATTGAAAAACTGTTTTTT.

This chain links TRBV25-1 with TRBJ2-3; D may be TRBD2 (6 bases). Germline V gene data show CDR1 as MGHDK and CDR2 as SYGVNS. The V end was cut by 6 bases, the J end by 0 bases, with 13 bases between. CDR3 size: 15 residues. The CDR3 region has the DNA TGTGCCAGCAGCTTATGGCGGGGTAGCACAGATACGCAGTATTTT. Its translation is CASSLWRGSTDTQYF.

The CDR3 DNA reads as TGCGCCAGCAGCCTGGGACTAGCGGGGAATAACTACAATGAGCAGTTCTTC. This translates into CASSLGLAGNNYNEQFF. The chain uses TRBV5-1 and TRBJ2-1; 13 nucleotides align to TRBD2. Germline CDR1 SGHRS, CDR2 YFSETQ. Trimming cost V 4 bases and J 3 bases; bases outside gene matches: 7. The CDR3 is made up of 17 amino acids.

J is TRBJ2-1 and V is TRBV18, with 10 positions matching TRBD1. CDR3 length: 14 residues. Losses at the gene ends were 2 bases for V and 10 bases for J; bases not matched to a gene: 5. The germline CDR1 and CDR2 sequences are KGHSH and LQKENI. CDR3 in amino acids: CASSPDRGPREQFF. The CDR3 DNA follows: TGTGCCAGCTCACCAGACAGGGGGCCAAGGGAGCAGTTCTTC.

J is TRBJ2-7 and V is TRBV19; TRBD2 agrees at 8 bases. Trimming at V came to 3 bases and at J to 3 bases, leaving 4 bases not matched to a gene. The germline V gene has CDR1 LNHDA and CDR2 SQIVND (reference sequence). The CDR3 spans 14 residues. This CDR3 reads CASSIAGGSYEQYF. CDR3 coding DNA: TGTGCCAGTAGTATTGCGGGGGGCAGCTACGAGCAGTACTTC.

The chain joins TRBV5-6 to TRBJ2-5, with TRBD2 identical over 7 bases. The ends lost 4 bases at V and 13 bases at J; junction bases unmatched: 13. Per germline, CDR1 SGHDT and CDR2 YYEEEE. This CDR3 is built from 13 residues. CDR3 protein: CASSLGTISPWYF. The CDR3 nucleotides read TGTGCCAGCAGCCTCGGGACTATCTCCCCATGGTACTTC.

The CDR3 sequence is CASSFSGGYTF. The CDR3, as DNA: TGTGCCAGCAGTTTCTCGGGAGGCTACACCTTC. This chain uses TRBV28 with TRBJ1-2; D unclear. Per germline, CDR1 MDHEN and CDR2 SYDVKM. This CDR3 has 11 residues. V dropped 3 bases and J dropped 8 bases, with 7 bases sitting between them.

The rearrangement links TRBV9 to TRBJ1-3; 7 bases match TRBD1. There are 18 residues in the CDR3. Germline V gives CDR1 SGDLS, CDR2 YYNGEE. V lost 0 bases, J lost 2 bases, and 11 bases stayed unmatched. The CDR3 DNA reads as TGTGCCAGCAGCGTAGCGACAGGGTCGGGTCTGGCTGGAAACACCATATATTTT. It encodes CASSVATGSGLAGNTIYF.

The V call is TRBV6-2 or TRBV6-3, the J call TRBJ1-6, with D tentatively TRBD1 (5 bases). Trimming took 2 bases from V and 10 from J, leaving 9 bases between them. There are 13 residues in the CDR3. CDR1 is MNHEY and CDR2 is SVGEGT in the germline V gene. The CDR3 DNA follows: TGTGCCAGCAGTTACCAGGGTCGGTCACCCCTCCACTTT. Its protein is CASSYQGRSPLHF.

The rearrangement joins TRBV2 to TRBJ2-2; D may be TRBD2 (6 bases). Germline lookup yields CDR1 SNHLY and CDR2 FYNNEI. The CDR3 sequence is 15 residues long. Trimming shortened V by 7 bases and J by 7 bases, and 19 bases separated the two germline ends. The DNA for the CDR3 is TGTGCCAGCAAAGTAACGGGGGTAATAGTCGGGGAGCTGTTTTTT. Translating it yields CASKVTGVIVGELFF.

This chain connects TRBV5-1 to TRBJ2-5, with D unresolved. The germline V gene encodes CDR1 SGHRS and CDR2 YFSETQ. The CDR3 extends over 16 amino acids. With 0 bases removed from V and 4 bases from J, the gap between germline ends came to 16 bases. The DNA of the CDR3 is TGCGCCAGCAGCTTGGGGGTCGGCGGAGACGGAGAGACCCAGTACTTC. Its translation: CASSLGVGGDGETQYF. Together with reference TRBV5-1 and TRBJ2-5, the CDR3 gives the full variable domain: KAGVTQTPRYLIKTRGQQVTLSCSPISGHRSVSWYQQTPGQGLQFLFEYFSETQRNKGNFPGRFSGRQFSNSRSEMNVSTLELGDSALYLCASSLGVGGDGETQYFGPGTRLLVL.